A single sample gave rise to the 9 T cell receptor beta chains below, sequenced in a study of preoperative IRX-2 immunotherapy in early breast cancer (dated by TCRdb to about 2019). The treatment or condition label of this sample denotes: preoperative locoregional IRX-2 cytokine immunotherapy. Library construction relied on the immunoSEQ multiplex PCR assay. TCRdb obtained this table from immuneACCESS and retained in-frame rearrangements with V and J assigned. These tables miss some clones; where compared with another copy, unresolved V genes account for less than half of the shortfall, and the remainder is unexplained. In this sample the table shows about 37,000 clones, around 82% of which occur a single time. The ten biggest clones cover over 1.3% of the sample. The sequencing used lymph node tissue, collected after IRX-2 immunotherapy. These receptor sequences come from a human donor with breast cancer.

The CDR3 region is CASRTPGRRDGYTF. The CDR3 nucleotides read TGTGCCAGCAGGACACCGGGACGGAGGGATGGCTACACCTTC. The V gene is TRBV6-8, the J gene TRBJ1-2; D is possibly TRBD1 (5 bases). The CDR3 loop spans 14 amino acids. Germline CDR1 is MNHGY and CDR2 is SAAAGT. V lost 6 bases, J lost 6 bases, and 17 bases lay in between.

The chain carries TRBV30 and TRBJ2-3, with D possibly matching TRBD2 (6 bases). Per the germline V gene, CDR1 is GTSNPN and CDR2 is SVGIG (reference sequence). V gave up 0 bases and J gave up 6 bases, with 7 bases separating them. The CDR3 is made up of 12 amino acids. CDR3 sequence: CAWSVGGDTQYF. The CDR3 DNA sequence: TGTGCCTGGAGTGTAGGAGGGGATACGCAGTATTTT.

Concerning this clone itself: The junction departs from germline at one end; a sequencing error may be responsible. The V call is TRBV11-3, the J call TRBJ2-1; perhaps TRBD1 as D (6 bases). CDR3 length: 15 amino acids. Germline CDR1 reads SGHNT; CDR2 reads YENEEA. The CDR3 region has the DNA TGTGCTAGCAGCGCGATAGATACAGGGAACAATGAGCAGTTCTTC. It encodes CASSAIDTGNNEQFF.

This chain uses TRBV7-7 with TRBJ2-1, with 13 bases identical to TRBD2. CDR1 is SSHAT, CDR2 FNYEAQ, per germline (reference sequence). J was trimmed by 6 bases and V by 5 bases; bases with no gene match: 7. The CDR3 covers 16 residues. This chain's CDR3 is CASSPTSGGAFNEQFF. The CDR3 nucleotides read TGTGCCAGCAGCCCAACTAGCGGGGGGGCCTTCAATGAGCAGTTCTTC.

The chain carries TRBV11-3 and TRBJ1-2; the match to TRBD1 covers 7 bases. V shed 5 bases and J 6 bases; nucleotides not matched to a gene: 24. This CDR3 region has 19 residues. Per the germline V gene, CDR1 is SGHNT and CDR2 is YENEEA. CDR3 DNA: TGTGCCAGCAGCCGCTTACGGTTGCCCTCGACAGTCCAGGGGGATGGCTACACCTTC. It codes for CASSRLRLPSTVQGDGYTF.

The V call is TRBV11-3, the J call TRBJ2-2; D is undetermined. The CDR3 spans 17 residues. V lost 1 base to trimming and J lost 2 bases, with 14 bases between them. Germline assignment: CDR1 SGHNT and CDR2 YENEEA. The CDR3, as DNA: TGTGCCAGCAGCTTAGGGCCGTCAAAGTACAACACCGGGGAGCTGTTTTTT. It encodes CASSLGPSKYNTGELFF.

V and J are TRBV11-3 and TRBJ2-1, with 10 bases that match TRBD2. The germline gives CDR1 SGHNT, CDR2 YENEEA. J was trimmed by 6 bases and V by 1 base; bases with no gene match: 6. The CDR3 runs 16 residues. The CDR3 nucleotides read TGTGCCAGCAGCTTAGTCCCAGCGGGGGGGCGCAATGAGCAGTTCTTC. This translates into CASSLVPAGGRNEQFF.

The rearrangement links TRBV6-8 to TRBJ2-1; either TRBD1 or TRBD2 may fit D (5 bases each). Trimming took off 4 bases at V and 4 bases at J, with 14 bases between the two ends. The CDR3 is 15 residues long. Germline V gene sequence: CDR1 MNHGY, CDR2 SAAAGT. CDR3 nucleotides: TGTGCCAGCAGTTGGGGACCTCACCAGTACAATGAGCAGTTCTTC. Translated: CASSWGPHQYNEQFF.

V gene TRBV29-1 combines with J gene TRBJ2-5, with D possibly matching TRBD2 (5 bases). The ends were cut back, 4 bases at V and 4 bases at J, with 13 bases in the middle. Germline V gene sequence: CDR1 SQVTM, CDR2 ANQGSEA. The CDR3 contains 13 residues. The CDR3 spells CSVAKEGGETQYF. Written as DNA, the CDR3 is TGCAGCGTTGCCAAAGAAGGAGGAGAGACCCAGTACTTC.